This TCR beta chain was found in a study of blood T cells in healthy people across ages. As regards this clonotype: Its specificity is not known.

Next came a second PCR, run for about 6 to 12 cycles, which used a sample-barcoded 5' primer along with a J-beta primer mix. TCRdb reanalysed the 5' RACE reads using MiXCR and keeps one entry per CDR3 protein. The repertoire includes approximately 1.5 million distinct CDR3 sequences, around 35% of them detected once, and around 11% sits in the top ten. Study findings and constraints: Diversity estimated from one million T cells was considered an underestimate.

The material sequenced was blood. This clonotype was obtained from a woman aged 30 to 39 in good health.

CDR3 DNA sequence: TGCAGTGCCACCTGGGACAGGGAGGGTACAGATACGCAGTATTTT. Translation gives CSATWDREGTDTQYF. The chain employs TRBV20-1 and TRBJ2-3; TRBD1 matches at 9 bases. In germline, CDR1 is DFQATT, CDR2 SNEGSKA (reference sequence). The CDR3 is 15 residues long. Trimming removed 6 bases from V and 3 bases from J; junction bases left unmatched: 10.